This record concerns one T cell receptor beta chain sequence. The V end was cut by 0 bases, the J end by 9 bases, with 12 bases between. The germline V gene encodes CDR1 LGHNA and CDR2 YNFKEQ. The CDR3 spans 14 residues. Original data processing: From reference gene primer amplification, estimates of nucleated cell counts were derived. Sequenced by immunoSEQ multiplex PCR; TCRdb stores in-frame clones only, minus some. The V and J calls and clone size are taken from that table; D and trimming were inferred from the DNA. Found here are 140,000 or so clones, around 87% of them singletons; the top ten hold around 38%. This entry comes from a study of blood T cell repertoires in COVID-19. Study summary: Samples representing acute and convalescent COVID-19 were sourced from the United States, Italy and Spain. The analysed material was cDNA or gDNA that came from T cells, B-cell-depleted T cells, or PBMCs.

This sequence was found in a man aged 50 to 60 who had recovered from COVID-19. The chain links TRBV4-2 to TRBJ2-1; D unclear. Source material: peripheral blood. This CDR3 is CASSQERQVGEQFF. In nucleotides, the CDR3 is TGTGCCAGCAGCCAAGAACGGCAGGTCGGTGAGCAGTTCTTC.